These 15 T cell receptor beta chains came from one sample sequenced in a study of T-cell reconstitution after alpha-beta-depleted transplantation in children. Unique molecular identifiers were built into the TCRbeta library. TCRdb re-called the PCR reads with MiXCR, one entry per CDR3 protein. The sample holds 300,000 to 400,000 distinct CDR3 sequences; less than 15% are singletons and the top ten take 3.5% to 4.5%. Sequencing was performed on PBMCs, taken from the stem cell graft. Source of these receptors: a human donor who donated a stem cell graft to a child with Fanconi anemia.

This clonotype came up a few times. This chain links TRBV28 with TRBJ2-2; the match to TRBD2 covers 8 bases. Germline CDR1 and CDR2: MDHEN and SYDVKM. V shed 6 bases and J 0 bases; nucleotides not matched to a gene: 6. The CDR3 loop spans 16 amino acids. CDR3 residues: CASRRGGLSNTGELFF. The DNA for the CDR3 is TGTGCCAGCAGACGGGGGGGCCTTTCGAACACCGGGGAGCTGTTTTTT. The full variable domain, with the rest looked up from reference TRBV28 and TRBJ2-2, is DVKVTQSSRYLVKRTGEKVFLECVQDMDHENMFWYRQDPGLGLRLIYFSYDVKMKEKGDIPEGYSVSREKKERFSLILESASTNQTSMYLCASRRGGLSNTGELFFGEGSRLTVL.

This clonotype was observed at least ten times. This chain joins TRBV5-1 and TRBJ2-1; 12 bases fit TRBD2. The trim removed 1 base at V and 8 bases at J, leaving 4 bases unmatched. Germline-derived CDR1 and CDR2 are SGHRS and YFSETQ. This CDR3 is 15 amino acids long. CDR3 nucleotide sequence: TGCGCCAGCAGCTTGCGACTAGCGGGGGTTTATGAGCAGTTCTTC. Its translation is CASSLRLAGVYEQFF.

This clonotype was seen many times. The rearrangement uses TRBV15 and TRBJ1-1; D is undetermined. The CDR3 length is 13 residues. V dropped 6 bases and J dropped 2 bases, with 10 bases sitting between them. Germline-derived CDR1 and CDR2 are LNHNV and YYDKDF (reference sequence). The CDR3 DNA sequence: TGTGCCACCAGAGGTCGGGGAAACACTGAAGCTTTCTTT. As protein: CATRGRGNTEAFF.

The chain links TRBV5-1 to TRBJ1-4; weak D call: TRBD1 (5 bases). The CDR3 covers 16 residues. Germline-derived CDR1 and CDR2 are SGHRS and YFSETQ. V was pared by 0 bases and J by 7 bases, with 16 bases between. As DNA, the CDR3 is TGCGCCAGCAGCTTGGCGGCGGCAGGGCAGGGTGAAAAACTGTTTTTT. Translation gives CASSLAAAGQGEKLFF.

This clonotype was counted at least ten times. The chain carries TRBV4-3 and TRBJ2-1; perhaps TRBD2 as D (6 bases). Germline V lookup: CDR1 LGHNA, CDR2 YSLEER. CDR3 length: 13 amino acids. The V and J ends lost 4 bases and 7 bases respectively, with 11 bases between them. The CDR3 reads CASSLRAGNEQFF. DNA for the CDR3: TGCGCCAGCAGCCTTAGGGCGGGGAATGAGCAGTTCTTC.

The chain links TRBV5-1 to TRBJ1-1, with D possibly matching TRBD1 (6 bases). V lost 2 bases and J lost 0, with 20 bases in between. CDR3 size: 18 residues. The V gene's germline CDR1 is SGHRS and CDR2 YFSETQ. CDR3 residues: CASSFRAGGGTLNTEAFF. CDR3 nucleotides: TGCGCCAGCAGCTTTCGGGCAGGAGGGGGAACACTGAACACTGAAGCTTTCTTT.

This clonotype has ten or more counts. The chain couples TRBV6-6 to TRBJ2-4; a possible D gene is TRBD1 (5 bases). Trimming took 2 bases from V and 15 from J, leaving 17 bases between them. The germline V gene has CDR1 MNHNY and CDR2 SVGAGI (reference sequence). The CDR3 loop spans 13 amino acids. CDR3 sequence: CASSYDGAARVYF. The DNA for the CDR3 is TGTGCCAGCAGTTACGATGGGGCTGCCAGGGTGTACTTC.

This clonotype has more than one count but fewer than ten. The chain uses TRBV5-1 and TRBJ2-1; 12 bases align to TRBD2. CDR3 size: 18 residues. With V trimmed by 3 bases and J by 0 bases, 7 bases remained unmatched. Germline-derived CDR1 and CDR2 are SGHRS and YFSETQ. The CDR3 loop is CASSSLAGGLSSYNEQFF. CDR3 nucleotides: TGCGCCAGCAGCTCACTAGCGGGGGGTCTTAGCTCCTACAATGAGCAGTTCTTC.

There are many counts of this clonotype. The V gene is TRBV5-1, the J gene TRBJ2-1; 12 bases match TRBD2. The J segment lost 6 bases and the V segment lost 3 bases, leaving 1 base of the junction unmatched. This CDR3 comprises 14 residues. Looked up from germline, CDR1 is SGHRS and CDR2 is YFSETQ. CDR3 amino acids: CASSSGLAGNEQFF. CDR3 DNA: TGCGCCAGCAGCTCGGGACTAGCGGGCAATGAGCAGTTCTTC.

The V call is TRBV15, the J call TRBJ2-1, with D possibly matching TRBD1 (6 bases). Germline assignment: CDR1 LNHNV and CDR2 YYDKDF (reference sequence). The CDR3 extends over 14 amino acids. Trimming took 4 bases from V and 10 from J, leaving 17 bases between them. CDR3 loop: CATSNGREQGEQFF. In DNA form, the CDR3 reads TGTGCCACCAGCAACGGACGTGAACAGGGAGAGCAGTTCTTC.

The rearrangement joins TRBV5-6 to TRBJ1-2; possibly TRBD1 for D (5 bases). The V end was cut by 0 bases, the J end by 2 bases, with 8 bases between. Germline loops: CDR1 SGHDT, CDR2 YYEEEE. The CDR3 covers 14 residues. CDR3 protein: CASSLASGNYGYTF. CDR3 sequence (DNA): TGTGCCAGCAGCTTGGCCTCAGGGAACTATGGCTACACCTTC.

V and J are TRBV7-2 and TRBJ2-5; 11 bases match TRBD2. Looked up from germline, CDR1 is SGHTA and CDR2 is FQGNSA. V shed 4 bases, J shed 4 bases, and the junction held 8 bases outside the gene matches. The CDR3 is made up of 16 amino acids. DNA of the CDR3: TGTGCCAGCAGCTCACATAGCGGGGGGGGAATAGAGACCCAGTACTTC. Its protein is CASSSHSGGGIETQYF.

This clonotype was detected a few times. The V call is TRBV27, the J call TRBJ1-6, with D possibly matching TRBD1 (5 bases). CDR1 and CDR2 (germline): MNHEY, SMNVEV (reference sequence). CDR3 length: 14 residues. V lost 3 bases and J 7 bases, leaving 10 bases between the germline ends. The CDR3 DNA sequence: TGTGCCAGCAGTTTCGGACAAGTCAATTCACCCCTCCACTTT. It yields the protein CASSFGQVNSPLHF.

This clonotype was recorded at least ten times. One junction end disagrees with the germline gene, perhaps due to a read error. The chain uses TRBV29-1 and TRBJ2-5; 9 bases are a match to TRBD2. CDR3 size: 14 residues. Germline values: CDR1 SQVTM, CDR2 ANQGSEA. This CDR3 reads CSVESGGLKDTQYF. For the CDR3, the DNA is TGCAGCGTTGAGAGCGGGGGGCTCAAAGATACCCAGTACTTC. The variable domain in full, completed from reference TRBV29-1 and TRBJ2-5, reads SAVISQKPSRDICQRGTSLTIQCQVDSQVTMMFWYRQQPGQSLTLIATANQGSEATYESGFVIDKFPISRPNLTFSTLTVSNMSPEDSSIYLCSVESGGLKDTQYFGPGTRLLVL.

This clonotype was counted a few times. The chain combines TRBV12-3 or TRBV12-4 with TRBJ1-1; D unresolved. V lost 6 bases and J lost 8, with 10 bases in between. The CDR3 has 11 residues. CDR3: CASRDRLEAFF. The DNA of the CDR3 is TGTGCCAGCAGGGATAGGCTGGAAGCTTTCTTT.